Listed here are 26 T cell receptor beta chains from one sample, sequenced in a study of T cells in Graves' hyperthyroidism and ophthalmopathy. Researchers amplified the TCR beta CDR3 regions from RNA transcripts. The HTBI primer set served for first-round RT-PCR of the TCR CDR3. TCRdb processed the multiplex PCR reads anew with MiXCR; each CDR3 protein has one entry. Counted here are some 270,000 distinct CDR3 sequences, approximately 25% occurring once; the ten biggest clones make up approximately 35%. Sequencing used blood. The receptors stem from a woman aged 40 to 50 with Graves' ophthalmopathy.

The chain uses TRBV20-1 and TRBJ2-7, with D possibly TRBD2 on 5 matching bases. Trimming stripped 3 bases from V and 7 bases from J, with 16 bases between. This CDR3 comprises 13 residues. Germline V lookup: CDR1 DFQATT, CDR2 SNEGSKA (reference sequence). This chain's CDR3 is CSASPSATGEQYF. The CDR3 nucleotides are TGCAGTGCTAGCCCCTCGGCCACGGGGGAGCAGTACTTC.

Many counts were recorded for this clonotype. The chain employs TRBV28 and TRBJ2-2; weak D call: TRBD2 (6 bases). Germline CDR1 MDHEN, CDR2 SYDVKM. CDR3 size: 15 residues. Trimming shortened V by 6 bases and J by 1 base, and 12 bases separated the two germline ends. The chain's CDR3 is CASRSMGGNTGELFF. The CDR3 nucleotides read TGTGCCAGCAGGTCTATGGGGGGGAACACCGGGGAGCTGTTTTTT.

The table lists this clonotype with many counts. The CDR3 here is CASSEPGQNSYEQYF. The CDR3 coding sequence is TGTGCCAGCAGTGAACCCGGACAGAACTCCTACGAGCAGTACTTC. The chain uses TRBV6-1 and TRBJ2-7; the D gene is possibly TRBD1 (6 bases). The ends were cut back, 2 bases at V and 0 bases at J, with 11 bases in the middle. This CDR3 spans 15 amino acids. Germline V lookup: CDR1 MNHNS, CDR2 SASEGT.

In its sample, this clonotype was seen a few times. This chain joins TRBV24-1 and TRBJ2-7; the D is unclear. Trimming removed 3 bases from V and 0 bases from J, with 5 bases in between. Germline CDR1 KGHDR, CDR2 SFDVKD. There are 13 residues in the CDR3. This chain's CDR3 is CATSDPGSYEQYF. The CDR3 coding sequence is TGTGCCACCAGTGATCCAGGCTCCTACGAGCAGTACTTC.

This clonotype occurred many times. CDR3 residues: CASSPFPGTANNQPQHF. For the CDR3, the DNA is TGTGCCAGCAGCCCCTTCCCCGGGACAGCTAATAATCAGCCCCAGCATTTT. The V and J genes are TRBV28 and TRBJ1-5; 7 bases align to TRBD1. V was pared by 6 bases and J by 4 bases, with 15 bases of the junction left unmatched. CDR3 size: 17 residues. CDR1 and CDR2 from the germline V gene are MDHEN and SYDVKM. Variable domain in full (rest from reference TRBV28 and TRBJ1-5): DVKVTQSSRYLVKRTGEKVFLECVQDMDHENMFWYRQDPGLGLRLIYFSYDVKMKEKGDIPEGYSVSREKKERFSLILESASTNQTSMYLCASSPFPGTANNQPQHFGDGTRLSIL.

This clonotype was found many times. The chain is built from TRBV5-1 and TRBJ2-5; 8 nucleotides align to TRBD1. The junction had 3 bases not matched to a gene; V was cut back by 4 bases and J by 1 base. Per the germline V gene, CDR1 is SGHRS and CDR2 is YFSETQ. The CDR3 has 14 residues. The CDR3 region is CASSRTGFQETQYF. Written as DNA, the CDR3 is TGCGCCAGCAGCAGGACAGGGTTCCAAGAGACCCAGTACTTC.

A remark on this clonotype: A much larger clone differs from this one at a single base, so this may be a read error. Here the CDR3 reads CSATKNRSTGELFF. In DNA, the CDR3 is TGCAGTGCTACCAAAAACAGGAGCACCGGGGAGCTGTTTTTT. The chain carries TRBV20-1 and TRBJ2-2; TRBD1 might be the D (5 bases). The length of the CDR3 is 14 residues. Germline V lookup: CDR1 DFQATT, CDR2 SNEGSKA (reference sequence). Trimming removed 4 bases from V and 4 bases from J, with 13 bases in between.

The table lists this clonotype with many counts. Given a much more abundant clone one base away, this may be a read error. This rearrangement joins TRBV28 to TRBJ2-7; 7 bases are a match to TRBD2. CDR1 and CDR2 from the germline V gene are MDHEN and SYDVKM. Trimming removed 6 bases from V and 6 bases from J; junction bases left unmatched: 11. The CDR3 runs to 14 residues. The DNA of the CDR3 is TGTGCCAGCAGGAACGACGGGAGGATCTGCGAGCAGTACTTC. Protein sequence: CASRNDGRICEQYF.

A few counts support this clonotype. The chain recombines TRBV4-1 with TRBJ2-2; TRBD1 might be the D (6 bases). From germline, CDR1 is MGHRA and CDR2 YSYEKL. Trimming shortened V by 5 bases and J by 1 base, and 8 bases separated the two germline ends. This CDR3 is 14 amino acids long. The CDR3 coding sequence is TGCGCCAGCAGCACAGGGATGAACACCGGGGAGCTGTTTTTT. It specifies CASSTGMNTGELFF.

In this sample, this clonotype turned up many times. The rearrangement uses TRBV28 and TRBJ2-7; 8 bases are a match to TRBD1. Germline values: CDR1 MDHEN, CDR2 SYDVKM. This CDR3 is built from 14 residues. Unmatched junction bases numbered 4, after V lost 1 base and J lost 5 bases. The CDR3 spells CASSLSAGGHEQYF. The CDR3, as DNA: TGTGCCAGCAGTTTATCTGCAGGGGGCCACGAGCAGTACTTC. Together with reference TRBV28 and TRBJ2-7, the CDR3 gives the full variable domain: DVKVTQSSRYLVKRTGEKVFLECVQDMDHENMFWYRQDPGLGLRLIYFSYDVKMKEKGDIPEGYSVSREKKERFSLILESASTNQTSMYLCASSLSAGGHEQYFGPGTRLTVT.

The V call is TRBV6-1, the J call TRBJ2-5; no clear D. Per the germline V gene, CDR1 is MNHNS and CDR2 is SASEGT. CDR3 length equals 15 residues. V was clipped by 1 base and J by 2 bases, with 11 bases between them. CDR3: CASSEGVVGQETQYF. CDR3 in DNA: TGTGCCAGCAGTGAAGGGGTAGTGGGGCAAGAGACCCAGTACTTC.

The table lists this clonotype with many counts. This chain connects TRBV7-8 to TRBJ2-7; TRBD1 aligns across 10 bases. This CDR3 region has 16 residues. CDR1 is SGHVS and CDR2 is FQNEAQ in the germline V gene. With V trimmed by 5 bases and J by 2 bases, 9 bases remained unmatched. The CDR3 here is CASSPPDRGRTYEQYF. As DNA, the CDR3 is TGTGCCAGCAGCCCCCCCGACAGGGGGCGGACCTACGAGCAGTACTTC.

The sample holds many counts of this clonotype. The rearrangement links TRBV20-1 to TRBJ2-7; D perhaps matches TRBD2 (6 bases). This CDR3 is built from 14 residues. V was cut by 3 bases and J by 8 bases, with 20 bases left in between. Germline CDR1 DFQATT, CDR2 SNEGSKA (reference sequence). CDR3: CSASWGGVPRKQYF. The CDR3, as DNA: TGCAGTGCTAGTTGGGGCGGGGTCCCCCGAAAGCAGTACTTC.

This clonotype was counted ten times or more. The chain has TRBV7-8 and TRBJ2-7; no firm D call. The CDR3 loop spans 15 amino acids. Germline lookup yields CDR1 SGHVS and CDR2 FQNEAQ. V lost 5 bases to trimming and J lost 3 bases, with 17 bases between them. CDR3 nucleotide sequence: TGTGCCAGCAGCCGCCACTGGGGAACGAGCTACGAGCAGTACTTC. Amino acid sequence: CASSRHWGTSYEQYF.

The V and J genes are TRBV7-3 and TRBJ2-2; D possibly corresponds to TRBD2 (6 bases). The germline gives CDR1 SGHTA, CDR2 FQGTGA. CDR3 length: 15 amino acids. V was trimmed by 2 bases and J by 6 bases, leaving 13 bases between them. CDR3 protein: CASSLLAGRPGELFF. As DNA, the CDR3 is TGTGCCAGCAGCTTATTGGCAGGGAGGCCCGGGGAGCTGTTTTTT. The variable domain in full, completed from reference TRBV7-3 and TRBJ2-2, reads GAGVSQTPSNKVTEKGKYVELRCDPISGHTALYWYRQSLGQGPEFLIYFQGTGAADDSGLPNDRFFAVRPEGSVSTLKIQRTERGDSAVYLCASSLLAGRPGELFFGEGSRLTVL.

At least ten counts were recorded for this clonotype. The chain couples TRBV7-9 to TRBJ2-5; D unclear. With 3 bases removed from V and 5 bases from J, the gap between germline ends came to 16 bases. Germline V gene lookup returns CDR1 SEHNR and CDR2 FQNEAQ (reference sequence). The CDR3 loop spans 15 amino acids. The CDR3 loop is CASSLPPSERETQYF. In DNA, the CDR3 is TGTGCCAGCAGCTTGCCCCCAAGCGAAAGGGAGACCCAGTACTTC.

This clonotype has ten or more counts. The J gene is TRBJ2-7, the V gene TRBV5-1; maybe TRBD1 (6 bases). The ends were cut back, 4 bases at V and 6 bases at J, with 17 bases in the middle. Looked up from germline, CDR1 is SGHRS and CDR2 is YFSETQ. The CDR3 covers 14 residues. The CDR3 bases are TGCGCCAGCAGCGCCTTACAGGGCCGGGGCGAGCAGTACTTC. Protein product: CASSALQGRGEQYF.

V and J are TRBV19 and TRBJ2-5; TRBD1 aligns across 7 bases. Germline V gene sequence: CDR1 LNHDA, CDR2 SQIVND (reference sequence). Trimming cost V 3 bases and J 7 bases; bases outside gene matches: 11. This CDR3 has 15 amino acids. CDR3 DNA: TGTGCCAGTAGTATCGGGACAGACTCCCTTGGGACCCAGTACTTC. It codes for CASSIGTDSLGTQYF.

This clonotype was detected ten times or more. The chain recombines TRBV24-1 with TRBJ2-5; no definite D call. The V and J ends lost 0 bases and 5 bases respectively, with 3 bases between them. Germline values: CDR1 KGHDR, CDR2 SFDVKD. This CDR3 is 12 amino acids long. CDR3: CATSDLAETQYF. As DNA, the CDR3 is TGTGCCACCAGTGATTTGGCGGAGACCCAGTACTTC.

In this sample, this clonotype turned up many times. This CDR3 reads CSARPTSGRLSGANVLTF. The CDR3 nucleotides read TGCAGTGCTCGCCCCACCTCGGGACGGTTATCTGGGGCCAACGTCCTGACTTTC. V usage is TRBV20-1 and J usage is TRBJ2-6, with D tentatively TRBD1 or TRBD2 (5 bases each). Germline assignment: CDR1 DFQATT and CDR2 SNEGSKA (reference sequence). CDR3 length: 18 amino acids. Trimming left V 5 bases short and J 1 base short, with 21 bases between.

The V call is TRBV5-1, the J call TRBJ2-5, with 7 bases identical to TRBD1. Germline V CDR1 and CDR2: SGHRS, YFSETQ. This CDR3 has 15 amino acids. The ends lost 5 bases at V and 0 bases at J; junction bases unmatched: 7. The DNA of the CDR3 is TGCGCCAGCAGGACCGGGACAGCGTACCAAGAGACCCAGTACTTC. This gives the protein CASRTGTAYQETQYF.

There are many counts of this clonotype. The chain recombines TRBV19 with TRBJ1-5; D is possibly TRBD1 (5 bases). The CDR3 loop spans 15 amino acids. The germline V gene has CDR1 LNHDA and CDR2 SQIVND (reference sequence). V was shortened by 3 bases and J by 0 bases, with 9 bases between the two germline ends. The CDR3 is CASSMAGTSNQPQHF. The CDR3 region has the DNA TGTGCCAGTAGTATGGCAGGGACTAGCAATCAGCCCCAGCATTTT.

The sample holds many counts of this clonotype. V and J are TRBV10-3 and TRBJ1-2; D remains ambiguous. V lost 3 bases and J lost 0, with 8 bases in between. The germline gives CDR1 ENHRY, CDR2 SYGVKD. The CDR3 runs 14 residues. The CDR3 DNA reads TGTGCCATCAGTGATCTGGCCGCTAACTATGGCTACACCTTC. It translates to CAISDLAANYGYTF.

This clonotype was recorded at least ten times. The V gene is TRBV28, the J gene TRBJ1-5, with 9 bases lining up with TRBD1. Per germline, CDR1 MDHEN and CDR2 SYDVKM. Trimming cost V 3 bases and J 5 bases; bases outside gene matches: 8. The CDR3 runs 16 residues. CDR3 amino acids: CASSFSGQGRDQPQHF. Here the CDR3 DNA reads TGTGCCAGCAGTTTCAGTGGACAGGGGAGGGATCAGCCCCAGCATTTT. The full variable domain, rest sourced from reference TRBV28 and TRBJ1-5, is DVKVTQSSRYLVKRTGEKVFLECVQDMDHENMFWYRQDPGLGLRLIYFSYDVKMKEKGDIPEGYSVSREKKERFSLILESASTNQTSMYLCASSFSGQGRDQPQHFGDGTRLSIL.

At least ten counts were recorded for this clonotype. The CDR3 protein is CASSSPGTSGYEQYF. The DNA for the CDR3 is TGTGCCAGCAGCTCGCCCGGGACTAGCGGCTACGAGCAGTACTTC. This chain links TRBV7-9 with TRBJ2-7; 11 bases map to TRBD2. Unmatched junction bases numbered 5, after V lost 4 bases and J lost 3 bases. This CDR3 contains 15 residues. Germline CDR1 and CDR2: SEHNR and FQNEAQ (reference sequence).

This clonotype was seen ten or more times. The chain recombines TRBV11-1 with TRBJ1-1, with unresolved D. Trimming removed 3 bases at V and 3 bases at J, with 8 bases between. The CDR3 length is 13 residues. The germline V gene encodes CDR1 SGHAT and CDR2 FQDESV (reference sequence). This CDR3 reads CASSLGSYTEAFF. CDR3 coding DNA: TGTGCCAGCAGCTTGGGGTCGTACACTGAAGCTTTCTTT.